The rows below give T cell receptor beta chains drawn from one sample of a study of human T cells and chemical hapten exposure. One entry per CDR3 protein, called by TCRdb with MiXCR from the RACE reads. The sample holds some 350,000 distinct CDR3 sequences, just under 6.5% seen once. Sequences were derived from whole blood, sampled in connection with sensitization to the hapten diphenylcyclopropenone (DPC). The receptors were gathered from a woman aged 18-29 years with alopecia areata. Some clones in this sample may be carry-over from other donors' samples. CDR3s include the opening cysteine and the closing phenylalanine or tryptophan. The D gene is left open where the match is weak. Some rows have no size entry. The others give once, few or many, or a class for an expanded clone.

NA	TRBV6-4	TRBJ1-5	many	TGTGCCAGCAGTGAAAATGGGAGAAGCCAGCCCCAGCATTTT	CASSENGRSQPQHF
TRBD1	TRBV27	TRBJ2-6	NA	TGTGCCAGCAGCCCTGGACAGGGGAGGGCTGGGGCCAACGTCCTGACTTTC	CASSPGQGRAGANVLTF
NA	TRBV7-9	TRBJ1-1	few	TGTGCCAGCAGCTTCCAACAGGGACCTGAAGCTTTCTTT	CASSFQQGPEAFF
NA	TRBV6-6	TRBJ1-3	many	TGTGCCAGCATCCAAAGCGGAAGCTCTGGAAACACCATATATTTT	CASIQSGSSGNTIYF
NA	TRBV14	TRBJ1-1	NA	TGTGCCAGCAGCCAGATATCAGGTGCGGGAACTGAAGCTTTCTTT	CASSQISGAGTEAFF
TRBD1	TRBV7-2	TRBJ2-1	few	TGTGCCAGCAGCTTAGCGGGACAGGGACCCCCCAATGAGCAGTTCTTC	CASSLAGQGPPNEQFF
NA	TRBV11-3	TRBJ1-1	NA	TGTGCCAGCAGCAAGGACAGTAACACTGAAGCTTTCTTT	CASSKDSNTEAFF
TRBD2	TRBV7-2	TRBJ2-3	few	TGTGCCAGCAGCCCCCGACTAGCCAAGAGCACAGATACGCAGTATTTT	CASSPRLAKSTDTQYF
TRBD2	TRBV12-3/TRBV12-4	TRBJ2-7	NA	TGTGCCAGCAGTCAGCGGGGGGGCCTCTCGGAGTTGGAGCAGTACTTC	CASSQRGGLSELEQYF
NA	TRBV4-1	TRBJ1-5	many	TGCGCCAGCAGCCAAGATTGGAGAAACAGGGCTAGCAATCAGCCCCAGCATTTT	CASSQDWRNRASNQPQHF
TRBD2	TRBV7-8	TRBJ2-4	NA	TGTGCCAGCAGCTTAGCGCTAAGCCAGCGGGGGGGCGCCAAAAACATTCAGTACTTC	CASSLALSQRGGAKNIQYF
NA	TRBV20-1	TRBJ2-3	few	TGCAGTGCTACGGGGCTTCGTAGCACAGATACGCAGTATTTT	CSATGLRSTDTQYF
TRBD1	TRBV28	TRBJ1-3	many	TGTGCCAGCAGTTTAGGGGGACAGCGAGGAAACACCATATATTTT	CASSLGGQRGNTIYF
NA	TRBV29-1	TRBJ1-4	many	TGCAGCGCCCGAGGACATGAAAAACTGTTTTTT	CSARGHEKLFF
TRBD1	TRBV10-3	TRBJ2-2	NA	TGTGCCATCAGTAGGCGACAGGGGGCCGGGGAGCTGTTTTTT	CAISRRQGAGELFF
NA	TRBV9	TRBJ1-1	NA	TGTGCCAGCAGCGTAGGAGTTGGGGGAACTGAAGCTTTCTTT	CASSVGVGGTEAFF
NA	TRBV5-1	TRBJ2-7	NA	TGCGCCAGCAGCTTGGGGGGCAGGGACTCTTCCGACGAGCAGTACTTC	CASSLGGRDSSDEQYF
NA	TRBV20-1	TRBJ2-5	NA	TGCAGTGCTAGGAGGGACCTTGGGGAGACCCAGTACTTC	CSARRDLGETQYF
NA	TRBV12-5	TRBJ1-2	many	TGTGCTAGTGGTTTTTCTAACTATGGCTACACCTTC	CASGFSNYGYTF
TRBD1	TRBV12-3/TRBV12-4	TRBJ1-1	many	TGTGCCAGCAGTCCCCAGGGGGGGAACCTGAATACTGAAGCTTTCTTT	CASSPQGGNLNTEAFF
NA	TRBV6-2/TRBV6-3	TRBJ1-5	many	TGTGCCAGCGGTGAGTTAAATCAGCCCCAGCATTTT	CASGELNQPQHF
NA	TRBV6-5	TRBJ2-7	NA	TGTGCCAGCAGTTACGGGCAGCAAAGGGGCGAGCAGTACTTC	CASSYGQQRGEQYF
TRBD1	TRBV12-3/TRBV12-4	TRBJ2-3	few	TGTGCCAGCATTTACAGGGGATGGTCGGATACGCAGTATTTT	CASIYRGWSDTQYF